This T cell receptor (beta chain) was sequenced for a study of blood T cell repertoires in COVID-19. This CDR3 comprises 15 residues. The germline V and J ends were trimmed by 0 bases and 0 bases, with 6 bases remaining between them. Germline V gene sequence: CDR1 MNHEY, CDR2 SVGAGI. TCRdb keeps only in-frame clones here, not all; method: immunoSEQ multiplex PCR. The repertoire consists of roughly 92,000 clones, with approximately 90% occurring once and the leading ten covering 5% to 6.5%. This chain connects TRBV6-5 to TRBJ1-3; no clear D. The origin of this receptor is a man aged 50 or older with acute or convalescent COVID-19. The sequencing input was peripheral blood. DNA for the CDR3: TGTGCCAGCAGTTACTCGGCGGGCTCTGGAAACACCATATATTTT. It translates to CASSYSAGSGNTIYF.